The 5 T cell receptor beta chains below come from one sample, sequenced in a study of PD-L1 blockade in urothelial cancer. Using immunoSEQ multiplex PCR, the repertoire was profiled, and TCRdb retains in-frame clones only, with some absent. This table holds some 50,000 clones, roughly 88% found once. Time point noted: peripheral blood 6 weeks after treatment start. The starting material was PBMCs, obtained around atezolizumab (anti-PD-L1) treatment. These receptors originate from a man aged 50 to 60 with urothelial cancer.

In its sample, this clone was seen a few times. J is TRBJ2-3 and V is TRBV2, with D maybe TRBD2 (7 bases). Looked up from germline, CDR1 is SNHLY and CDR2 is FYNNEI. This CDR3 contains 16 residues. The V gene lost 7 bases and the J gene lost 2 bases, with 19 bases spanning the gap. CDR3 sequence (DNA): TGTGCCAGCACCATGAACGGTGCGGGGGCCACAGATACGCAGTATTTT. As protein: CASTMNGAGATDTQYF.

The rearrangement uses TRBV9 and TRBJ2-3; possible D gene TRBD2, 6 bases. Germline CDR1 is SGDLS and CDR2 is YYNGEE. This CDR3 region has 15 residues. The V gene lost 3 bases and the J gene lost 0 bases, with 11 bases spanning the gap. The chain's CDR3 is CASSAGTSSTDTQYF. The CDR3 DNA reads as TGTGCCAGCAGCGCCGGGACTTCTAGCACAGATACGCAGTATTTT.

The rearrangement links TRBV7-8 to TRBJ1-6, with D tentatively TRBD1 (5 bases). The CDR3 is 14 amino acids. CDR1 and CDR2 from the germline V gene are SGHVS and FQNEAQ. V was trimmed by 0 bases and J by 9 bases, leaving 9 bases between them. The CDR3: CASSLAGGSSPLHF. As DNA, the CDR3 is TGTGCCAGCAGCTTAGCGGGGGGTTCTTCACCCCTCCACTTT.

This chain uses TRBV7-6 with TRBJ2-7; 8 nucleotides match TRBD2. Germline trimming cut 3 bases from V and 3 bases from J; bases unmatched to any gene: 13. The CDR3 spans 17 residues. Germline V gene sequence: CDR1 SGHVS, CDR2 FNYEAQ. The chain's CDR3 is CASSLDFGGGVGYEQYF. The CDR3 nucleotides are TGTGCCAGCAGCTTGGACTTCGGGGGGGGCGTAGGCTACGAGCAGTACTTC.

The chain carries TRBV29-1 and TRBJ1-3; D uncertain. This CDR3 has 14 amino acids. Germline CDR1 reads SQVTM; CDR2 reads ANQGSEA. Trimming cost V 1 base and J 3 bases, with 10 bases left between them. In DNA form, the CDR3 reads TGCAGCGTTGAAGCCGGGTCGGGTGGAAACACCATATATTTT. It yields the protein CSVEAGSGGNTIYF.